One and the same sample provided the 21 T cell receptor beta chains below, sequenced in a study of early T cells in non-severe SARS-CoV-2 infection. TCRdb reprocessed the 5' RACE reads with MiXCR, giving one entry per CDR3 protein. The data show more than 95,000 distinct CDR3 sequences, with 11% seen just once and around 4.3% held by the top ten. The sample here was whole blood, taken at baseline. These receptors were taken from an adult who was a healthcare worker with PCR-confirmed SARS-CoV-2 infection or an uninfected control (not recorded which).

This clonotype was picked up many times. The genes are TRBV7-3 and TRBJ2-5, with no clear D. The CDR3 is 13 amino acids. The germline V gene has CDR1 SGHTA and CDR2 FQGTGA. V was clipped by 5 bases and J by 9 bases, with 16 bases between them. This chain's CDR3 is CASSQEMEAPQYF. CDR3 coding DNA: TGTGCCAGCAGCCAAGAGATGGAAGCCCCCCAGTACTTC.

The gene calls are TRBV29-1 and TRBJ2-3, with 10 bases lining up with TRBD2. Germline CDR1 is SQVTM and CDR2 is ANQGSEA. The CDR3 has 17 residues. Trimming at V came to 0 bases and at J to 4 bases, leaving 10 bases not matched to a gene. The DNA for the CDR3 is TGCAGCGTTGAAGATAGGGCTAGCGGGAGATATCCAGATACGCAGTATTTT. Translating gives CSVEDRASGRYPDTQYF.

This rearrangement joins TRBV5-1 to TRBJ2-3, with 10 bases that match TRBD2. Germline CDR1 reads SGHRS; CDR2 reads YFSETQ. Trimming at V came to 4 bases and at J to 0 bases, leaving 5 bases not matched to a gene. This CDR3 has 16 amino acids. The CDR3 sequence is CASSTGLAASTDTQYF. For the CDR3, the DNA is TGCGCCAGCAGCACTGGACTAGCGGCTAGCACAGATACGCAGTATTTT.

This rearrangement joins TRBV3-1 to TRBJ2-7; no definite D call. Trimming stripped 1 base from V and 0 bases from J, with 1 base between. The V gene's germline CDR1 is LGHDT and CDR2 YNNKEL (reference sequence). The CDR3 consists of 12 residues. This CDR3 reads CASSQASYEQYF. The DNA of the CDR3 is TGTGCCAGCAGCCAAGCCTCCTACGAGCAGTACTTC.

The V gene is TRBV9, the J gene TRBJ2-1, with 10 bases that match TRBD2. Germline V gene lookup returns CDR1 SGDLS and CDR2 YYNGEE. This CDR3 is 17 amino acids long. Unmatched junction bases numbered 3, after V lost 0 bases and J lost 0 bases. In DNA form, the CDR3 reads TGTGCCAGCAGCGTAGTAGGGACTAGCGACTCCTACAATGAGCAGTTCTTC. Its translation: CASSVVGTSDSYNEQFF.

Many counts were recorded for this clonotype. The gene calls are TRBV15 and TRBJ1-2, with D uncertain. Trimming pared 0 bases from V and 7 bases from J, leaving 15 bases between. This CDR3 is built from 15 residues. From germline, CDR1 is LNHNV and CDR2 YYDKDF (reference sequence). Here the CDR3 DNA reads TGTGCCACCAGCAGAGATTTCCGGGAAGAAGCTGGCTACACCTTC. Protein sequence: CATSRDFREEAGYTF.

This clonotype was observed at least ten times. The V call is TRBV6-5, the J call TRBJ1-6; TRBD1 matches at 7 bases. V shed 8 bases, J shed 3 bases, and the junction held 7 bases outside the gene matches. CDR3 length: 15 amino acids. CDR1 and CDR2 from the germline V gene are MNHEY and SVGAGI. CDR3 sequence: CASRRRDSYNSPLHF. CDR3 DNA: TGTGCCAGCCGACGCCGGGACAGCTATAATTCACCCCTCCACTTT.

This clonotype has more than one count but fewer than ten. This chain links TRBV4-2 with TRBJ2-3; 10 positions match TRBD2. V gave up 0 bases and J gave up 2 bases; unmatched junction bases: 5. Germline loops: CDR1 LGHNA, CDR2 YNFKEQ. The CDR3 spans 17 residues. The CDR3 DNA is TGTGCCAGCAGCCAAGATCCAGGACTAGCGGACACAGATACGCAGTATTTT. This sequence encodes CASSQDPGLADTDTQYF.

There are a few counts of this clonotype. The rearrangement uses TRBV20-1 and TRBJ2-7; no definite D call. Trimming cost V 6 bases and J 3 bases, with 6 bases left between them. CDR3 length: 10 amino acids. From germline, CDR1 is DFQATT and CDR2 SNEGSKA (reference sequence). In DNA form, the CDR3 reads TGCAGTGCAAAGAGCTACGAGCAGTACTTC. Translating gives CSAKSYEQYF.

Many counts were recorded for this clonotype. The genes are TRBV11-2 and TRBJ2-5; tentatively, D is TRBD2 (5 bases). Germline V gene lookup returns CDR1 SGHAT and CDR2 FQNNGV. The CDR3 consists of 14 residues. V shed 4 bases and J shed 1 base, with 10 bases lying between them. CDR3 sequence (DNA): TGTGCCAGCAGCTCCAGGACTTTCCAAGAGACCCAGTACTTC. This translates into CASSSRTFQETQYF.

In this sample, this clonotype turned up many times. The CDR3 sequence: CASGTGTRRTGELFF. In nucleotides, the CDR3 is TGCGCCAGCGGTACCGGGACTAGGAGGACCGGGGAGCTGTTTTTT. The gene calls are TRBV10-2 and TRBJ2-2; TRBD2 matches at 8 bases. V trimming: 8 bases; J trimming: 5 bases; junction bases outside the gene matches: 10. This CDR3 has 15 residues. Per germline, CDR1 WSHSY and CDR2 SAAADI.

The chain recombines TRBV4-2 with TRBJ2-5; 7 bases are shared with TRBD2. Germline CDR1 is LGHNA and CDR2 is YNFKEQ. This CDR3 contains 15 residues. V was pared by 2 bases and J by 0 bases, with 3 bases of the junction left unmatched. CDR3 loop: CASSQRGGYQETQYF. The CDR3 nucleotides read TGTGCCAGCAGCCAAAGGGGAGGGTACCAAGAGACCCAGTACTTC.

This clonotype was recorded at least ten times. The chain couples TRBV10-3 to TRBJ2-1; D is possibly TRBD1 (6 bases). The germline gives CDR1 ENHRY, CDR2 SYGVKD. The CDR3 has 16 amino acids. Trimming removed 3 bases at V and 0 bases at J, with 12 bases between. In nucleotides, the CDR3 is TGTGCCATCAGTGAAGCCCGGGACAACTCCTACAATGAGCAGTTCTTC. Translation: CAISEARDNSYNEQFF.

The chain uses TRBV6-6 and TRBJ2-2, with unresolved D. This CDR3 is built from 17 residues. Germline CDR1 reads MNHNY; CDR2 reads SVGAGI (reference sequence). Trimming left V 6 bases short and J 1 base short, with 18 bases between. The CDR3 loop reads CASSQSLFSENTGELFF. CDR3 bases: TGTGCCAGCAGCCAATCCCTCTTTTCGGAGAACACCGGGGAGCTGTTTTTT.

As DNA, the CDR3 is TGTGCCAGCAGCCAAGATGTGACAGCTCGAACACCCAGGGAGCTGTTTTTT. This gives the protein CASSQDVTARTPRELFF. V usage is TRBV14 and J usage is TRBJ2-2, with a tentative D call TRBD1 (5 bases). Germline CDR1 reads SGHDN; CDR2 reads FVKESK. Trimming removed 0 bases from V and 9 bases from J, with 20 bases in between. The CDR3 length is 17 residues. The full variable domain, rest sourced from reference TRBV14 and TRBJ2-2, is EAGVTQFPSHSVIEKGQTVTLRCDPISGHDNLYWYRRVMGKEIKFLLHFVKESKQDESGMPNNRFLAERTGGTYSTLKVQPAELEDSGVYFCASSQDVTARTPRELFFGEGSRLTVL.

This clonotype was found a few times. The chain employs TRBV14 and TRBJ1-1, with a tentative D call TRBD1 (5 bases). This CDR3 is built from 15 residues. Germline V CDR1 and CDR2: SGHDN, FVKESK. The ends were cut back, 1 base at V and 0 bases at J, with 9 bases in the middle. CDR3 DNA: TGTGCCAGCAGCCAAGGAGGGGCGTTGAACACTGAAGCTTTCTTT. This gives the protein CASSQGGALNTEAFF.

The genes are TRBV29-1 and TRBJ2-2; D is unresolved. Germline lookup yields CDR1 SQVTM and CDR2 ANQGSEA. V gave up 1 base and J gave up 5 bases, with 8 bases separating them. This CDR3 is 13 amino acids long. This chain's CDR3 is CSVEALGTGELFF. The CDR3 nucleotides are TGCAGCGTTGAAGCGTTAGGGACCGGGGAGCTGTTTTTT.

This clonotype showed up just a few times. V and J are TRBV6-2 or TRBV6-3 and TRBJ2-2; 8 bases align to TRBD2. Trimming cost V 7 bases and J 7 bases; bases outside gene matches: 8. CDR1 is MNHEY and CDR2 is SVGEGT in the germline V gene. The CDR3 is 14 amino acids. CDR3 loop: CASTLAGSIGELFF. CDR3 DNA sequence: TGTGCCAGCACCCTAGCGGGCTCCATCGGGGAGCTGTTTTTT.

The genes are TRBV19 and TRBJ1-1, with D perhaps matching TRBD1 (5 bases). CDR3 length: 12 amino acids. V was pared by 4 bases and J by 4 bases, with 7 bases between. The germline V gene has CDR1 LNHDA and CDR2 SQIVND (reference sequence). The CDR3: CASSRTGTEAFF. DNA of the CDR3: TGTGCCAGTAGTAGAACAGGCACTGAAGCTTTCTTT.

In this sample, this clonotype turned up a few times. The chain is built from TRBV10-3 and TRBJ2-4, with D perhaps matching TRBD1 or TRBD2 (6 bases each). The CDR3 is 14 residues long. V lost 11 bases, J lost 0 bases, and 14 bases lay in between. Germline V gene data show CDR1 as ENHRY and CDR2 as SYGVKD. CDR3 residues: CASGGGLAKNIQYF. Written as DNA, the CDR3 is TGTGCCTCAGGAGGGGGGTTAGCCAAAAACATTCAGTACTTC.

This clonotype has just a few counts. The chain couples TRBV24-1 to TRBJ2-1, with D maybe TRBD2 (5 bases). Trimming removed 3 bases from V and 0 bases from J, with 14 bases in between. Germline V gives CDR1 KGHDR, CDR2 SFDVKD. CDR3 length: 17 amino acids. CDR3 in amino acids: CATSDARAVGSYNEQFF. CDR3 bases: TGTGCCACCAGTGATGCACGAGCGGTAGGCTCCTACAATGAGCAGTTCTTC.